This T cell receptor (beta chain) was recovered during a study of a mutant IDH1 vaccine in newly diagnosed glioma. Study context: Patients began vaccination 4-6 weeks after radiotherapy alone, or with temozolomide cycles.

Time point defined: week 35, safety follow-up. Each vaccine dose was 300 ug of mutant IDH1 20-mer peptide, with topical imiquimod. Trimming pared 4 bases from V and 3 bases from J, leaving 13 bases between. Germline V CDR1 and CDR2: SGHDN, FVKESK. The CDR3 runs 15 residues. Comments on this clone: The antigen remains undetermined.

Sequencing used immunoSEQ multiplex PCR; TCRdb keeps in-frame clones, though not all of them. This table holds 60,000 or so clones, around 84% found once. The V and J genes are TRBV14 and TRBJ2-1; the D gene is possibly TRBD2 (7 bases). This TCR was sampled from a young man with glioma. The sample consisted of PBMCs, taken from a glioma patient whose treatment included an IDH1 peptide vaccine. The CDR3 nucleotides are TGTGCCAGCAGCCCGGTAGGGGGGGACTACAATGAGCAGTTCTTC. This encodes CASSPVGGDYNEQFF.